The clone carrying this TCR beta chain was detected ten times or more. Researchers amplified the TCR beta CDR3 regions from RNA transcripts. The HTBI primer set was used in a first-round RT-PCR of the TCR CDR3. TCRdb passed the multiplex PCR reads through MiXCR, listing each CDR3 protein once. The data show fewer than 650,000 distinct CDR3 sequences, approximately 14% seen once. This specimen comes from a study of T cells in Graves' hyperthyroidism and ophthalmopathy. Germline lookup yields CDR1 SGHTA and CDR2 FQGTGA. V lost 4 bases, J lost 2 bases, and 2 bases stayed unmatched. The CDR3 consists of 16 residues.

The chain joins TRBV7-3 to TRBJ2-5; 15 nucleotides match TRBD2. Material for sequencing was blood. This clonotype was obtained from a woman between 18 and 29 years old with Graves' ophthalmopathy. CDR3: CASSSGTSGGQETQYF. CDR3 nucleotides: TGTGCCAGCAGCTCGGGGACTAGCGGGGGGCAAGAGACCCAGTACTTC.